Below, 31 T cell receptor beta chains from the same sample are listed, as sequenced in a study of blood T cells in healthy people across ages. Then a second PCR, running roughly 7 to 11 cycles, was carried out with a sample-barcoded 5' primer and a J-beta primer mix. TCRdb re-analysed the 5' RACE reads in MiXCR, keeping a single row per CDR3 protein. This table has 1,800,000 or so distinct CDR3 sequences, about two fifths appearing once. The sample was blood. These TCRs come from a human donor in good health.

The chain recombines TRBV29-1 with TRBJ2-5; D tentatively reads TRBD1 or TRBD2 (5 bases each). CDR3 size: 14 residues. The V gene's germline CDR1 is SQVTM and CDR2 ANQGSEA. With 2 bases removed from V and 13 bases from J, the gap between germline ends came to 23 bases. For the CDR3, the DNA is TGCAGCGTTGAATGGTACGACAAAAGGGACGAGCGGTACTTC. Protein product: CSVEWYDKRDERYF.

The CDR3 DNA reads TGCAGTGCTAGAGATTTCGCAGGGGTGGATGAGCAGTTCTTC. Translation gives CSARDFAGVDEQFF. V and J are TRBV20-1 and TRBJ2-1; D possibly corresponds to TRBD1 (6 bases). Germline V gene data show CDR1 as DFQATT and CDR2 as SNEGSKA (reference sequence). The germline V and J ends were trimmed by 0 bases and 8 bases, with 14 bases remaining between them. This CDR3 has 14 residues.

The rearrangement joins TRBV6-6 to TRBJ2-3, with a possible D match to TRBD2 (5 bases). Germline assignment: CDR1 MNHNY and CDR2 SVGAGI (reference sequence). The germline V and J ends were trimmed by 0 bases and 3 bases, with 13 bases remaining between them. The CDR3 spans 16 residues. The CDR3 loop is CASSYSNGVGTDTQYF. The CDR3 DNA reads as TGTGCCAGCAGTTACTCGAACGGGGTAGGGACAGATACGCAGTATTTT.

This clonotype came up a few times. The CDR3: CASSITSGVYNEQFF. CDR3 DNA: TGTGCCAGCAGTATAACTAGCGGGGTATACAATGAGCAGTTCTTC. The rearrangement joins TRBV12-3 or TRBV12-4 to TRBJ2-1; 10 bases map to TRBD2. This CDR3 has 15 residues. The junction had 5 bases not matched to a gene; V was cut back by 5 bases and J by 4 bases.

The J gene is TRBJ2-5, the V gene TRBV28; D gene ambiguous. The germline CDR1 and CDR2 sequences are MDHEN and SYDVKM. Trimming removed 3 bases from V and 3 bases from J, with 11 bases in between. The CDR3 has 14 amino acids. CDR3 region: CASSFRGVKETQYF. The CDR3 region has the DNA TGTGCCAGCAGTTTTCGAGGAGTAAAAGAGACCCAGTACTTC. The variable domain in full, with the rest retrieved from reference TRBV28 and TRBJ2-5, is DVKVTQSSRYLVKRTGEKVFLECVQDMDHENMFWYRQDPGLGLRLIYFSYDVKMKEKGDIPEGYSVSREKKERFSLILESASTNQTSMYLCASSFRGVKETQYFGPGTRLLVL.

V usage is TRBV28 and J usage is TRBJ1-2, with TRBD1 matching over 7 bases. CDR3 length: 14 amino acids. CDR1 and CDR2 (germline): MDHEN, SYDVKM. Trimming cost V 3 bases and J 2 bases; bases outside gene matches: 3. The CDR3 sequence: CASSFGTENYGYTF. The DNA of the CDR3 is TGTGCCAGCAGTTTCGGGACAGAGAACTATGGCTACACCTTC.

The rearrangement links TRBV20-1 to TRBJ2-5; TRBD1 matches 7 bases. The J call may not be correct, given that the DNA end is closer to TRBJ2-7. Germline lookup yields CDR1 DFQATT and CDR2 SNEGSKA (reference sequence). This CDR3 contains 14 residues. The CDR3 loop reads CSARAQGTAYEQYF. For the CDR3, the DNA is TGCAGTGCTAGAGCCCAGGGGACAGCCTACGAGCAGTACTTC.

A few counts support this clonotype. The chain couples TRBV12-3 or TRBV12-4 to TRBJ1-5, with D possibly matching TRBD1 (6 bases). Trimming left V 6 bases short and J 2 bases short, with 11 bases between. The CDR3 is made up of 14 amino acids. This CDR3 reads CASSSDRRNQPQHF. The CDR3, as DNA: TGTGCCAGCAGCTCCGACAGGCGCAATCAGCCCCAGCATTTT.

The CDR3 spells CSGDGGLVHNEQFF. CDR3 coding DNA: TGCAGCGGCGACGGGGGACTAGTCCACAATGAGCAGTTCTTC. This rearrangement joins TRBV29-1 to TRBJ2-1; 8 nucleotides match TRBD2. V lost 7 bases to trimming and J lost 5 bases; unmatched junction nucleotides: 10. The CDR3 has 14 residues. The germline V gene has CDR1 SQVTM and CDR2 ANQGSEA.

This clonotype has only a few counts. This rearrangement joins TRBV20-1 to TRBJ2-7, with 9 bases fitting TRBD1. The germline V gene has CDR1 DFQATT and CDR2 SNEGSKA (reference sequence). V shed 5 bases, J shed 5 bases, and the junction held 7 bases outside the gene matches. CDR3 length equals 13 residues. The CDR3 region is CSAFTGGADEQYF. Here the CDR3 DNA reads TGCAGTGCTTTCACAGGGGGCGCCGACGAGCAGTACTTC.

The chain uses TRBV7-2 and TRBJ2-7; D ambiguous. This CDR3 contains 14 residues. From germline, CDR1 is SGHTA and CDR2 FQGNSA. V gave up 1 base and J gave up 2 bases, with 9 bases separating them. The CDR3 here is CASSLDWGTYEQYF. The CDR3 DNA is TGTGCCAGCAGCTTAGATTGGGGTACCTACGAGCAGTACTTC.

The J gene is TRBJ2-7, the V gene TRBV15; D is possibly TRBD2 (5 bases). Trimming pared 5 bases from V and 12 bases from J, leaving 14 bases between. The germline CDR1 and CDR2 sequences are LNHNV and YYDKDF (reference sequence). The CDR3 is made up of 11 amino acids. The CDR3 reads CATSSRGQTYF. In DNA form, the CDR3 reads TGTGCCACCAGCTCCCGAGGGCAGACGTACTTC. The variable domain in full, completed from reference TRBV15 and TRBJ2-7, reads DAMVIQNPRYQVTQFGKPVTLSCSQTLNHNVMYWYQQKSSQAPKLLFHYYDKDFNNEADTPDNFQSRRPNTSFCFLDIRSPGLGDTAMYLCATSSRGQTYFGPGTRLTVT.

A few counts support this clonotype. The junction differs from germline at one of its ends, possibly a read error. The chain joins TRBV7-2 to TRBJ2-6; D may match TRBD1 or TRBD2 (5 bases each). The germline gives CDR1 SGHTA, CDR2 FQGNSA. The CDR3 contains 15 residues. The CDR3 DNA reads TGTGCCAGCAGCGTTTCTAGCTCTGGGGCCAACATCCTGACTTTC. Amino acid sequence: CASSVSSSGANILTF.

The rearrangement links TRBV7-2 to TRBJ2-1; D gene ambiguous. The germline CDR1 and CDR2 sequences are SGHTA and FQGNSA. The CDR3 is 18 amino acids. With 3 bases removed from V and 6 bases from J, the gap between germline ends came to 24 bases. Here the CDR3 DNA reads TGTGCCAGCAGCTTTTACACAGAGGTCGACTCGGTTGTCAATGAGCAGTTCTTC. This sequence encodes CASSFYTEVDSVVNEQFF.

Only a few counts were recorded for this clonotype. This may be a read error, as it is one base from a much larger clone. The rearrangement links TRBV5-6 to TRBJ1-2; D unclear. From germline, CDR1 is SGHDT and CDR2 YYEEEE. V dropped 2 bases and J dropped 4 bases, with 15 bases sitting between them. The CDR3 has 15 residues. The CDR3 region has the DNA TGTGCCAGCAGCTTCGGCGCCTTCGGAGCCTATGGCTACACCTTC. It translates to CASSFGAFGAYGYTF.

CDR3 sequence reads: CASSPKGGEKLFF. The DNA of the CDR3 is TGTGCCAGCAGCCCTAAGGGGGGTGAAAAACTGTTTTTT. V is TRBV7-8 and J is TRBJ1-4, with a tentative D call TRBD1 (6 bases). The CDR3 sequence is 13 residues long. V lost 5 bases and J lost 7, with 11 bases in between. CDR1 SGHVS and CDR2 FQNEAQ come from the germline V gene.

The rearrangement joins TRBV15 to TRBJ1-5; 7 positions agree with TRBD1. Per the germline V gene, CDR1 is LNHNV and CDR2 is YYDKDF (reference sequence). The CDR3 covers 14 residues. Trimming at V came to 5 bases and at J to 4 bases, leaving 5 bases not matched to a gene. The CDR3 loop reads CATSLGQINQPQHF. DNA for the CDR3: TGTGCCACCAGCCTGGGACAGATTAATCAGCCCCAGCATTTT. Supplemented by reference TRBV15 and TRBJ1-5, the full variable domain reads DAMVIQNPRYQVTQFGKPVTLSCSQTLNHNVMYWYQQKSSQAPKLLFHYYDKDFNNEADTPDNFQSRRPNTSFCFLDIRSPGLGDTAMYLCATSLGQINQPQHFGDGTRLSIL.

The chain is built from TRBV4-3 and TRBJ1-6; 12 positions match TRBD1. The CDR3 is 20 residues long. CDR1 LGHNA and CDR2 YSLEER come from the germline V gene. J was trimmed by 4 bases and V by 1 base; bases with no gene match: 11. CDR3 amino acids: CASSQVAGTGGSSYNSPLHF. The DNA of the CDR3 is TGCGCCAGCAGCCAAGTTGCCGGGACAGGGGGCTCTTCTTATAATTCACCCCTCCACTTT.

The chain links TRBV15 to TRBJ2-3; D not resolved. Germline V gene data show CDR1 as LNHNV and CDR2 as YYDKDF (reference sequence). CDR3 length: 14 amino acids. Trimming left V 2 bases short and J 3 bases short, with 9 bases between. In nucleotides, the CDR3 is TGTGCCACCAGCAGATCAGACTCGACAGATACGCAGTATTTT. Translated, it gives CATSRSDSTDTQYF.

There are a few counts of this clonotype. V and J are TRBV12-3 or TRBV12-4 and TRBJ2-3; 10 bases match TRBD2. The V and J ends lost 8 bases and 2 bases, in that order; junction bases with no gene match: 13. CDR3 length: 17 amino acids. CDR3 sequence reads: CASGRLAGDSYTDTQYF. Here the CDR3 DNA reads TGTGCCAGCGGGAGGCTAGCGGGGGATTCGTACACAGATACGCAGTATTTT.

As regards this clonotype: One end of the junction does not line up with germline, which may come from a read error. V is TRBV6-2 or TRBV6-3 and J is TRBJ1-2; D is uncertain. The CDR3 sequence is 13 residues long. CDR1 MNHEY and CDR2 SVGEGT come from the germline V gene. The chain's CDR3 is CASTQTANHGYTF. CDR3 in DNA: TGTGCCAGCACTCAGACGGCTAACCATGGCTACACCTTC.

V usage is TRBV3-1 and J usage is TRBJ2-1; no clear D. Trimming took off 3 bases at V and 5 bases at J, with 14 bases between the two ends. The CDR3 extends over 15 amino acids. CDR1 is LGHDT and CDR2 is YNNKEL in the germline V gene (reference sequence). The CDR3 here is CASSQFPTRDNEQFF. CDR3 bases: TGTGCCAGCAGCCAGTTCCCAACCCGCGACAATGAGCAGTTCTTC.

This clonotype has a handful of counts. The J gene is TRBJ2-7, the V gene TRBV28; no firm D call. Germline V gives CDR1 MDHEN, CDR2 SYDVKM. V was trimmed by 2 bases and J by 3 bases, leaving 8 bases between them. CDR3 size: 13 residues. The CDR3 spells CASSLMRNYEQYF. The CDR3 nucleotides read TGTGCCAGCAGTTTAATGCGGAACTACGAGCAGTACTTC.

This clonotype was picked up a small number of times. The rearrangement uses TRBV10-3 and TRBJ1-5; D unclear. CDR1 is ENHRY and CDR2 is SYGVKD in the germline V gene. V lost 0 bases and J 0 bases, leaving 15 bases between the germline ends. The CDR3 loop spans 18 amino acids. The CDR3 spells CAISESNGPLISNQPQHF. As DNA, the CDR3 is TGTGCCATCAGTGAGTCGAACGGCCCCCTTATTAGCAATCAGCCCCAGCATTTT.

This clonotype was recorded a few times. The chain is built from TRBV4-1 and TRBJ2-3; 11 positions agree with TRBD1. The trim removed 4 bases at V and 4 bases at J, leaving 7 bases unmatched. The germline gives CDR1 MGHRA, CDR2 YSYEKL. This CDR3 has 16 residues. The CDR3 region is CASSPLGQGASDTQYF. For the CDR3, the DNA is TGCGCCAGCAGCCCTCTCGGACAGGGGGCATCAGATACGCAGTATTTT.

This clonotype was seen many times. The chain uses TRBV29-1 and TRBJ2-3, with 8 bases matching TRBD1. From germline, CDR1 is SQVTM and CDR2 ANQGSEA. V gave up 4 bases and J gave up 2 bases; unmatched junction bases: 2. The CDR3 is 13 residues long. CDR3 coding DNA: TGCAGCGTTGGACAGGGGATCACAGATACGCAGTATTTT. Protein: CSVGQGITDTQYF.

This clonotype was counted only a few times. The CDR3 sequence: CASSFGPGDTEAFF. CDR3 sequence (DNA): TGTGCCAGCAGTTTTGGGCCTGGGGACACTGAAGCTTTCTTT. This rearrangement joins TRBV12-3 or TRBV12-4 to TRBJ1-1, with D unresolved. The V end lost 3 bases, the J end lost 3 bases, and 11 bases lay between the germline ends. The CDR3 consists of 14 residues.

The chain links TRBV15 to TRBJ1-6, with D perhaps TRBD1 (5 bases). This CDR3 spans 16 amino acids. CDR1 and CDR2 (germline): LNHNV, YYDKDF (reference sequence). The V gene lost 1 base and the J gene lost 9 bases, with 16 bases spanning the gap. The DNA for the CDR3 is TGTGCCACCAGCAGAGGGGGAGCCAGGGAGACTTCACCCCTCCACTTT. It specifies CATSRGGARETSPLHF.

This rearrangement joins TRBV12-3 or TRBV12-4 to TRBJ2-5; 8 positions agree with TRBD2. The J call may not be correct, given that the DNA end is closer to TRBJ2-1. CDR3 length: 14 residues. The DNA for the CDR3 is TGTGCCAGCAGCCCCGGGGGGGACCAAGAGACCCAGTTCTTC. Its protein is CASSPGGDQETQFF.

The chain couples TRBV29-1 to TRBJ2-7; no definite D call. CDR1 is SQVTM, CDR2 ANQGSEA, per germline. Trimming removed 4 bases from V and 1 base from J, with 11 bases in between. The CDR3 loop spans 13 amino acids. CDR3 loop: CSVGVGSSYEQYF. CDR3 bases: TGCAGCGTTGGGGTGGGCAGTTCCTACGAGCAGTACTTC.

This clonotype was found many times. The V call is TRBV5-6, the J call TRBJ2-1, with TRBD2 identical over 8 bases. With 2 bases clipped from V and 4 bases from J, the junction kept 5 bases outside the gene matches. Germline assignment: CDR1 SGHDT and CDR2 YYEEEE. The CDR3 is 15 amino acids. The DNA for the CDR3 is TGTGCCAGCAGCTTATCGGCTAGCGGGTACAATGAGCAGTTCTTC. Amino acids: CASSLSASGYNEQFF.